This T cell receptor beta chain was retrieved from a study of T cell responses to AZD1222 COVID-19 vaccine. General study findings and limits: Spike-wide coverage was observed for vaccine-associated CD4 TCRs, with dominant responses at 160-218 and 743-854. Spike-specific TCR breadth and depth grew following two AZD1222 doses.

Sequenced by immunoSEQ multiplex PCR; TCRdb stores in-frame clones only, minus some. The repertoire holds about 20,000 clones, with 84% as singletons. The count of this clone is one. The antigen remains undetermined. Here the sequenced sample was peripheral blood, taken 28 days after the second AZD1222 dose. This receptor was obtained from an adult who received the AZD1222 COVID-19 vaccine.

The CDR3 is CASSLGSHGEKLFF. In nucleotides, the CDR3 is TGTGCCAGCAGCTTAGGCAGTCACGGAGAAAAACTGTTTTTT. This chain connects TRBV7-2 to TRBJ1-4; D gene uncertain. The germline V gene has CDR1 SGHTA and CDR2 FQGNSA. The CDR3 is made up of 14 amino acids. Deletions cut 1 base from V and 8 bases from J, with 11 bases between.